There are a few counts of the clone carrying this TCR beta chain. Its cognate antigen is unknown. These data originate in a study of T cell repertoires in cytomegalovirus infection. Study in general: Shared public TCR beta signatures pointed to both CMV infection and a matching HLA type. Study-wide results and limits: Summed frequency of shared TCR beta families picked out CMV carriers who also had the relevant HLA. Within the response measured ex vivo, HLA-C-restricted CMV-specific TCR beta clonotypes were dominant.

CDR1 and CDR2 from the germline V gene are MNHEY and SVGEGT. This CDR3 is built from 15 residues. With 2 bases removed from V and 3 bases from J, the gap between germline ends came to 11 bases. TCRdb re-analysed the reads in MiXCR, keeping a single row per CDR3 protein. The data show around 180,000 distinct CDR3 sequences, about 20% seen once. This chain connects TRBV6-2 or TRBV6-3 to TRBJ1-5, with D unresolved. The sample comprised PBMCs. The clonotype comes from a human donor in good health (CMV status not recorded). Some clones in this sample may be carry-over from other donors' samples. The CDR3 nucleotides are TGTGCCAGCAGTTACCAGGCGACCTACAATCAGCCCCAGCATTTT. Translation gives CASSYQATYNQPQHF.